The 25 T cell receptor beta chains in this list originate from one sample, sequenced in a study of molecular identifiers for immune sequencing clone quantification. MiXCR, run by TCRdb on the PCR reads, gives a single entry per CDR3 protein. The sample consists of more than 550,000 distinct CDR3 sequences, about 25% of them appearing once. The sample consisted of naive CD8+ T cells from blood, with Jurkat cell RNA spiked in. Described subset: FACS-sorted CD8+CD4-CCR7+CD45RA+ naive T cells. Every receptor here comes from a human donor in good health. Some libraries in this study had Jurkat cell RNA spiked in.

About this clonotype itself: A clone one base away is much larger, so this may be a read error. The chain combines TRBV5-4 with TRBJ1-1; 11 bases align to TRBD1. This CDR3 comprises 16 residues. Germline V lookup: CDR1 SGHNT, CDR2 YYREEE (reference sequence). Written as DNA, the CDR3 is TGTGCCGGCAGCTTGGACAGGGGGCCTGCCTTCACTGAAGCTTTCTTT. Protein sequence: CAGSLDRGPAFTEAFF.

The sample holds many counts of this clonotype. V is TRBV7-9 and J is TRBJ2-3; 9 nucleotides align to TRBD2. This CDR3 is 15 amino acids long. Trimming took 3 bases from V and 1 from J; bases not matched to a gene: 2. Germline V CDR1 and CDR2: SEHNR, FQNEAQ (reference sequence). This chain's CDR3 is CASSFGGRGTDTQYF. The DNA for the CDR3 is TGTGCCAGCAGCTTCGGCGGGAGGGGCACAGATACGCAGTATTTT.

The chain combines TRBV9 with TRBJ2-5, with D perhaps matching TRBD2 (6 bases). Germline CDR1 SGDLS, CDR2 YYNGEE. The CDR3 runs 16 residues. The V and J ends lost 4 bases and 0 bases respectively, with 16 bases between them. The CDR3: CASSPGGTANQETQYF. CDR3 nucleotide sequence: TGTGCCAGCAGCCCTGGTGGGACTGCGAACCAAGAGACCCAGTACTTC.

This clonotype showed up just a few times. The chain links TRBV5-6 to TRBJ2-3; weak D call: TRBD1 (5 bases). This CDR3 is built from 14 residues. The germline gives CDR1 SGHDT, CDR2 YYEEEE. The V end was cut by 7 bases, the J end by 2 bases, with 14 bases between. The CDR3 protein is CASGAGSLTDTQYF. The DNA for the CDR3 is TGTGCCAGCGGGGCCGGGTCCCTCACAGATACGCAGTATTTT.

This clonotype was recorded many times. The rearrangement links TRBV12-3 or TRBV12-4 to TRBJ2-3; 9 positions agree with TRBD1. This CDR3 spans 14 amino acids. The V and J ends lost 5 bases and 4 bases, in that order; junction bases with no gene match: 4. For the CDR3, the DNA is TGTGCCAGCAGTACAGGGGGCCCAGCAGATACGCAGTATTTT. Residues: CASSTGGPADTQYF.

The chain recombines TRBV7-9 with TRBJ2-5; D may be TRBD1 (5 bases). CDR3 length equals 15 residues. The germline V and J ends were trimmed by 1 base and 2 bases, with 11 bases remaining between them. Germline V gene sequence: CDR1 SEHNR, CDR2 FQNEAQ (reference sequence). The CDR3 DNA reads as TGTGCCAGCAGCTTAGTTGAAGGGGATCAAGAGACCCAGTACTTC. Protein product: CASSLVEGDQETQYF. Drawing the rest from reference TRBV7-9 and TRBJ2-5, the complete variable domain is DTGVSQNPRHKITKRGQNVTFRCDPISEHNRLYWYRQTLGQGPEFLTYFQNEAQLEKSRLLSDRFSAERPKGSFSTLEIQRTEQGDSAMYLCASSLVEGDQETQYFGPGTRLLVL.

This sequence joins TRBV27 and TRBJ1-2; possibly TRBD1 for D (6 bases). CDR1 is MNHEY, CDR2 SMNVEV, per germline (reference sequence). This CDR3 is 13 amino acids long. Trimming stripped 2 bases from V and 8 bases from J, with 12 bases between. CDR3 amino acids: CASSLNTGSGYTF. Written as DNA, the CDR3 is TGTGCCAGCAGTTTAAACACAGGGAGCGGCTACACCTTC.

Concerning this clonotype: Relative to the germline gene, one junction end is altered; a read error may explain this. The V and J genes are TRBV5-4 and TRBJ2-2, with a tentative D call TRBD2 (5 bases). In germline, CDR1 is SGHNT, CDR2 YYREEE (reference sequence). This CDR3 comprises 15 residues. In nucleotides, the CDR3 is TGTGCCAGCAGAGAAGGACCCACGAACACCGGGGAGCTGCTTTTT. It is translated as CASREGPTNTGELLF.

A remark on this clonotype: The junction differs from germline at one of its ends, possibly a read error. The V and J genes are TRBV7-9 and TRBJ1-4; no reliable D call. CDR3 size: 15 residues. CDR1 is SEHNR and CDR2 is FQNEAQ in the germline V gene (reference sequence). The CDR3 coding sequence is TGTGCCCGCAGCACCCCGACGGATACTAATGAAAAACTGTTTTTT. This encodes CARSTPTDTNEKLFF.

This clonotype occurred a few times. This could be a read error, since a much larger clone is one nucleotide away. This chain uses TRBV29-1 with TRBJ1-3; unclear D gene. The CDR3 contains 13 residues. Germline lookup yields CDR1 SQVTM and CDR2 ANQGSEA. The chain's CDR3 is CNVEDYGEHTIYF. CDR3 DNA sequence: TGCAACGTTGAAGATTATGGGGAGCACACCATATATTTT.

Points on this clonotype: This could be a read error, since a much larger clone is one nucleotide away. V usage is TRBV5-5 and J usage is TRBJ2-3; D is possibly TRBD1 or TRBD2 (5 bases each). The CDR3 sequence is 14 residues long. V shed 2 bases and J shed 4 bases, with 11 bases lying between them. The germline gives CDR1 SGHKS, CDR2 YYEKEE (reference sequence). The CDR3 sequence: CASSFSWDPDTQYF. DNA of the CDR3: TGTGCCAGCAGCTTCTCGTGGGACCCAGATACGCAGTATTTT.

This clonotype occurred many times. The chain links TRBV7-9 to TRBJ2-3; 7 nucleotides align to TRBD1. Germline assignment: CDR1 SEHNR and CDR2 FQNEAQ (reference sequence). V was clipped by 4 bases and J by 0 bases; unmatched bases: 7. This CDR3 has 16 amino acids. CDR3 in DNA: TGTGCCAGCAGCTCCGGCGACAGGGTTAGCACAGATACGCAGTATTTT. It is translated as CASSSGDRVSTDTQYF.

This clonotype was observed at least ten times. This chain joins TRBV29-1 and TRBJ2-7, with D possibly being TRBD2 (5 bases). Deletions cut 5 bases from V and 2 bases from J, with 13 bases between. Per germline, CDR1 SQVTM and CDR2 ANQGSEA. The CDR3 covers 13 residues. The CDR3 sequence is CSVITSSTYEQYF. CDR3 nucleotide sequence: TGCAGCGTTATAACTAGTTCTACCTACGAGCAGTACTTC.

As to this clonotype: A much larger clonotype is one base distant, so this may be a read error. V gene TRBV12-3 or TRBV12-4 combines with J gene TRBJ1-1, with D unresolved. This CDR3 region has 13 residues. In DNA form, the CDR3 reads TGTGCCAGCAGTTTACCGTCGAACACTGAAGCTTCCTTT. Its protein is CASSLPSNTEASF.

This clonotype has at least ten counts. The rearrangement joins TRBV19 to TRBJ1-5; D is perhaps TRBD1 (6 bases). The V and J ends lost 9 bases and 3 bases respectively, with 15 bases between them. The germline V gene encodes CDR1 LNHDA and CDR2 SQIVND (reference sequence). The CDR3 totals 14 residues. In DNA, the CDR3 is TGTGCCAGCAGTCCCGGGGGGCTCAATCAGCCCCAGCATTTT. Encoded protein: CASSPGGLNQPQHF.

J is TRBJ2-7 and V is TRBV7-9; D is possibly TRBD2 (5 bases). This CDR3 has 14 residues. Trimming removed 5 bases at V and 7 bases at J, with 18 bases between. Per the germline V gene, CDR1 is SEHNR and CDR2 is FQNEAQ (reference sequence). The CDR3 sequence: CASSPPPTTGEQYF. DNA for the CDR3: TGTGCCAGCAGCCCACCCCCCACCACGGGGGAGCAGTACTTC. The whole variable domain, remainder taken from reference TRBV7-9 and TRBJ2-7, is DTGVSQNPRHKITKRGQNVTFRCDPISEHNRLYWYRQTLGQGPEFLTYFQNEAQLEKSRLLSDRFSAERPKGSFSTLEIQRTEQGDSAMYLCASSPPPTTGEQYFGPGTRLTVT.

V and J are TRBV20-1 and TRBJ1-2; 7 bases fit TRBD1. Looked up from germline, CDR1 is DFQATT and CDR2 is SNEGSKA (reference sequence). The V and J ends lost 0 bases and 4 bases, in that order; junction bases with no gene match: 5. The length of the CDR3 is 14 residues. The CDR3 nucleotides read TGCAGTGCTAGAGACGACAGGGAAAGCTATGGCTACACCTTC. It is translated as CSARDDRESYGYTF.

The chain is built from TRBV13 and TRBJ1-1; D is unresolved. The CDR3 runs to 14 residues. Looked up from germline, CDR1 is PRHDT and CDR2 is FYEKMQ (reference sequence). The V gene lost 3 bases and the J gene lost 4 bases, with 12 bases spanning the gap. The DNA of the CDR3 is TGTGCCAGCAGCTTCCGCTTGGGAGGCACTGAAGCTTTCTTT. It encodes CASSFRLGGTEAFF.

In this sample, this clonotype turned up a few times. The chain joins TRBV5-1 to TRBJ1-1; D not resolved. The CDR3 length is 17 residues. CDR1 is SGHRS and CDR2 is YFSETQ in the germline V gene. The V and J ends lost 0 bases and 1 base respectively, with 16 bases between them. The CDR3 coding sequence is TGCGCCAGCAGCTTGGGGTCGTCGGTGGAGGCGAACACTGAAGCTTTCTTT. Its translation is CASSLGSSVEANTEAFF.

This clonotype was counted a few times. The chain has TRBV5-1 and TRBJ2-7; 8 bases match TRBD1. This CDR3 has 16 residues. Trimming at V came to 3 bases and at J to 0 bases, leaving 8 bases not matched to a gene. In germline, CDR1 is SGHRS, CDR2 YFSETQ. The CDR3 sequence is CASSSGQGMSSYEQYF. CDR3 in DNA: TGCGCCAGCAGCTCCGGACAGGGCATGAGCTCCTACGAGCAGTACTTC.

There are many counts of this clonotype. CDR3 sequence: CASSHLTPYNEQFF. CDR3 DNA sequence: TGCGCCAGCAGCCATCTCACACCTTACAATGAGCAGTTCTTC. The chain employs TRBV4-1 and TRBJ2-1; no clear D gene. CDR3 size: 14 residues. V was shortened by 3 bases and J by 4 bases, with 10 bases between the two germline ends. CDR1 is MGHRA and CDR2 is YSYEKL in the germline V gene.

Comment on this clonotype: One base away lies a much larger clone, so this may be a sequencing read error. Lacking the conserved final phenylalanine or tryptophan, this CDR3 likely reflects a read error. The chain is built from TRBV4-1 and TRBJ2-7, with a possible D match to TRBD1 (5 bases). Germline CDR1 is MGHRA and CDR2 is YSYEKL. V was cut by 1 base and J by 3 bases, with 10 bases left in between. The CDR3 is made up of 14 amino acids. The CDR3 nucleotides are TGCGCCAGCAGCCAAGTTTCCCAGGGCTACGAGCAGTACCTC. Its protein is CASSQVSQGYEQYL.

This clonotype was seen ten or more times. This chain joins TRBV29-1 and TRBJ2-1; 8 nucleotides align to TRBD2. The CDR3 contains 14 residues. CDR1 is SQVTM and CDR2 is ANQGSEA in the germline V gene. Trimming took 6 bases from V and 3 from J; bases not matched to a gene: 7. CDR3 loop: CSVLALADYNEQFF. The CDR3 DNA follows: TGCAGCGTCCTGGCACTAGCGGACTACAATGAGCAGTTCTTC.

The gene calls are TRBV6-2 or TRBV6-3 and TRBJ2-7; TRBD1 or TRBD2 may be the D gene (5 bases each). V was shortened by 5 bases and J by 2 bases, with 13 bases between the two germline ends. CDR3 length: 14 residues. Looked up from germline, CDR1 is MNHEY and CDR2 is SVGEGT. The CDR3 sequence: CASSDGDGAYEQYF. The CDR3 DNA reads as TGTGCCAGCAGTGACGGGGACGGGGCCTACGAGCAGTACTTC.

V usage is TRBV7-6 and J usage is TRBJ2-1; D possibly corresponds to TRBD2 (5 bases). V lost 8 bases to trimming and J lost 0 bases, with 14 bases between them. The CDR3 runs to 15 residues. Per the germline V gene, CDR1 is SGHVS and CDR2 is FNYEAQ. CDR3 nucleotide sequence: TGTGCCAGCGGAGACGGGGTAAGCTCCTACAATGAGCAGTTCTTC. The encoded protein is CASGDGVSSYNEQFF.